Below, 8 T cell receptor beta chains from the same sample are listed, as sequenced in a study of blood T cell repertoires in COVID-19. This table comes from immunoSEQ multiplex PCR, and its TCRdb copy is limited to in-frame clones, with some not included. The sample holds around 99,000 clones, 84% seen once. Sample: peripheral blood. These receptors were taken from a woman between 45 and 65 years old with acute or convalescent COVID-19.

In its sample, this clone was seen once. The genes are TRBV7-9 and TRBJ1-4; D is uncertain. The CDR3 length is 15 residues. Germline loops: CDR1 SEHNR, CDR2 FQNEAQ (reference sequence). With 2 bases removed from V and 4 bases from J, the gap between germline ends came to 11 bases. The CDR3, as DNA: TGTGCCAGCAGCTTAAGTGGGGAGATTAATGAAAAACTGTTTTTT. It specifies CASSLSGEINEKLFF.

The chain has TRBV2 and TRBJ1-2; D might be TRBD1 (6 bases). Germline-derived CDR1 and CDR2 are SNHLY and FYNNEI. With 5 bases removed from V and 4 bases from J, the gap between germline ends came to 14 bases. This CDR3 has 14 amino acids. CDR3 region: CASSLIQGSYGYTF. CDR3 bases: TGTGCCAGCAGTCTTATACAGGGCAGCTATGGCTACACCTTC. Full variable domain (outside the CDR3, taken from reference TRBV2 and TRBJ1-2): EPEVTQTPSHQVTQMGQEVILRCVPISNHLYFYWYRQILGQKVEFLVSFYNNEISEKSEIFDDQFSVERPDGSNFTLKIRSTKLEDSAMYFCASSLIQGSYGYTFGSGTRLTVV.

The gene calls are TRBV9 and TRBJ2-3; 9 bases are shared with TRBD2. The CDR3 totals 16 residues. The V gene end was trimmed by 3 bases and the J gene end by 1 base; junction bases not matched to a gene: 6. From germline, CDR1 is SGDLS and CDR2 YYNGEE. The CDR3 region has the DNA TGTGCCAGCAGCGCTATAGCGGGGGTCGGCACAGATACGCAGTATTTT. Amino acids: CASSAIAGVGTDTQYF.

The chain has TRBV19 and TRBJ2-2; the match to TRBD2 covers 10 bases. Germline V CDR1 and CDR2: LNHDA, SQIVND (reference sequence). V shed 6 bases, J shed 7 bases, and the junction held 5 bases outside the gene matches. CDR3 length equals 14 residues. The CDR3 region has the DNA TGTGCCAGTAGGGCTAGCGGGGGTGGCGGGGAGCTGTTTTTT. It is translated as CASRASGGGGELFF.

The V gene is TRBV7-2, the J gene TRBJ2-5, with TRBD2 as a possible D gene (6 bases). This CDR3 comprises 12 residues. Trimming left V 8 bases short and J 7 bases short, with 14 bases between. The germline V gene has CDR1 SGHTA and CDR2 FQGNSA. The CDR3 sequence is CASGSLGGTQYF. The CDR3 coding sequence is TGTGCCAGCGGATCCCTCGGGGGGACCCAGTACTTC. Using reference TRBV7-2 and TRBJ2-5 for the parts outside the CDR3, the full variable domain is GAGVSQSPSNKVTEKGKDVELRCDPISGHTALYWYRQSLGQGLEFLIYFQGNSAPDKSGLPSDRFSAERTGGSVSTLTIQRTQQEDSAVYLCASGSLGGTQYFGPGTRLLVL.

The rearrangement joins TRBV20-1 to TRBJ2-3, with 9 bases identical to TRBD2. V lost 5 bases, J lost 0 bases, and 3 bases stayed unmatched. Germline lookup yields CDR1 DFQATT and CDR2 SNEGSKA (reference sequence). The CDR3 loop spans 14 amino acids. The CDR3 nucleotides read TGCAGTGCTCGTGGACTAGCGAGCACAGATACGCAGTATTTT. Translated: CSARGLASTDTQYF.

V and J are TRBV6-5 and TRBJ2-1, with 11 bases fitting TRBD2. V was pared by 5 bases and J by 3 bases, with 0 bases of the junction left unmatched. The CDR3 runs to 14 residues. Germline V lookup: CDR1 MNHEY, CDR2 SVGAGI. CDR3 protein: CASSLAGGYNEQFF. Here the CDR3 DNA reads TGTGCCAGCAGTCTAGCGGGGGGCTACAATGAGCAGTTCTTC.

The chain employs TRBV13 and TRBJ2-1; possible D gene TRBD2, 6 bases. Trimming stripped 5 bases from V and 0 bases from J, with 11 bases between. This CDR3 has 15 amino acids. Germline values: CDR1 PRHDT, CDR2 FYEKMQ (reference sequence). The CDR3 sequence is CASSPRGSSYNEQFF. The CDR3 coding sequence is TGTGCCAGCAGCCCGCGGGGTAGCTCCTACAATGAGCAGTTCTTC.